This T cell receptor beta chain was recorded in a study of tumor-infiltrating lymphocytes in oesophageal squamous cell carcinoma. Via MiXCR, TCRdb re-called the PCR reads, giving one row per CDR3 protein. The sample has under 20,000 distinct CDR3 sequences, 39% seen once. Only a few counts were recorded for this clonotype. Given a much more abundant clone one base away, this may be a read error. This CDR3 has 13 residues. CDR1 and CDR2 (germline): SGHAT, FQNNGV. With 5 bases removed from V and 10 bases from J, the gap between germline ends came to 15 bases. The material sequenced was esophageal tumor tissue. This clonotype was sampled from a male donor with esophageal squamous cell carcinoma. The chain couples TRBV11-2 to TRBJ2-1, with D perhaps matching TRBD1 (6 bases). In nucleotides, the CDR3 is TGTGCCAGCAGCCTATGGGACAAACCAGAGCAGTTCTTC. Translation gives CASSLWDKPEQFF.